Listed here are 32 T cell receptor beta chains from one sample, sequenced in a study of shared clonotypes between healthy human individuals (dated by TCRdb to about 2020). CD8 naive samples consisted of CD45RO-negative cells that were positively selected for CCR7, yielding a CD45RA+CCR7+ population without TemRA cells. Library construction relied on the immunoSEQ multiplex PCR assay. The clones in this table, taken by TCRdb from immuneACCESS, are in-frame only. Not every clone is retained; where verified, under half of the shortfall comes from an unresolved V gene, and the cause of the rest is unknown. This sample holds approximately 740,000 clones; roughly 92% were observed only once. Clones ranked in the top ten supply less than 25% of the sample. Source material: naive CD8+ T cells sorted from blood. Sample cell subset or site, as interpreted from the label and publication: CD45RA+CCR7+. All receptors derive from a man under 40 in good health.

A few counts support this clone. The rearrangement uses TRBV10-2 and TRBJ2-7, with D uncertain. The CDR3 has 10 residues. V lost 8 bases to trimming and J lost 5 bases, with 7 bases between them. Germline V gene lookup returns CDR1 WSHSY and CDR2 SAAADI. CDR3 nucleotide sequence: TGCGCCAGCGAGAGCGACGAGCAGTACTTC. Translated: CASESDEQYF.

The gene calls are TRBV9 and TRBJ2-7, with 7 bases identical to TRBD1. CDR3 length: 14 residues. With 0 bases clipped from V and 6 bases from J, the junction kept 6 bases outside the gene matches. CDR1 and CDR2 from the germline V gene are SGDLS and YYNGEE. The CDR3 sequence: CASSVEGASIEQYF. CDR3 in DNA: TGTGCCAGCAGCGTAGAGGGGGCGTCAATCGAGCAGTACTTC.

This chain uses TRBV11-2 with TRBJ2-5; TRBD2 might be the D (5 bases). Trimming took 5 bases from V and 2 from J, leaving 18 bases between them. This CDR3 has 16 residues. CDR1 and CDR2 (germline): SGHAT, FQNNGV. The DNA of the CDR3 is TGTGCCAGCAGCCCCGCGAGAGGGCTCGTTCAAGAGACCCAGTACTTC. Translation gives CASSPARGLVQETQYF.

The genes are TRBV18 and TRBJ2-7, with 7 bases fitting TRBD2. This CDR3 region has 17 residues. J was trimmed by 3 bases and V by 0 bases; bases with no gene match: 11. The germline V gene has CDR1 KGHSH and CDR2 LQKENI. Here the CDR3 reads CASSPPPGSGILYEQYF. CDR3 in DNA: TGTGCCAGCTCACCACCTCCGGGCAGCGGGATTCTCTACGAGCAGTACTTC.

CDR3 nucleotides: TGTGCCAGCAGCTTGTACAGGTCATATGAGCAGTTCTTC. Translating gives CASSLYRSYEQFF. The J gene is TRBJ2-1, the V gene TRBV5-6, with a weak D call TRBD1 (5 bases). The V end lost 1 base, the J end lost 8 bases, and 10 bases lay between the germline ends. Germline-derived CDR1 and CDR2 are SGHDT and YYEEEE. The CDR3 covers 13 residues.

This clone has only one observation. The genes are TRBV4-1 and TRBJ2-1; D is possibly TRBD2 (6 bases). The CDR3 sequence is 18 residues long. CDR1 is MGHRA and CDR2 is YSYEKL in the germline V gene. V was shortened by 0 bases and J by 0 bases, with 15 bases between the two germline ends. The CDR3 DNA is TGCGCCAGCAGCCAAGATCTTCCGGCGGGGAGCTCCTACAATGAGCAGTTCTTC. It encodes CASSQDLPAGSSYNEQFF.

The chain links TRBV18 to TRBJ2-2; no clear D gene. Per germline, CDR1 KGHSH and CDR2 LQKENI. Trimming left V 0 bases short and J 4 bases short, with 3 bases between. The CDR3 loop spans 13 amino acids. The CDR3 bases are TGTGCCAGCTCACCACCGGTCACCGGGGAGCTGTTTTTT. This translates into CASSPPVTGELFF.

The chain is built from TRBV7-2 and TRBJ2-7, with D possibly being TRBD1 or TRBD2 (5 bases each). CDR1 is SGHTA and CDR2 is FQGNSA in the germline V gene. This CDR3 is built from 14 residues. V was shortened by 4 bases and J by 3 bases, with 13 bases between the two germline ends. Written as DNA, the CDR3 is TGTGCCAGCAGCTCTCCGGGACGGTTCTACGAGCAGTACTTC. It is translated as CASSSPGRFYEQYF.

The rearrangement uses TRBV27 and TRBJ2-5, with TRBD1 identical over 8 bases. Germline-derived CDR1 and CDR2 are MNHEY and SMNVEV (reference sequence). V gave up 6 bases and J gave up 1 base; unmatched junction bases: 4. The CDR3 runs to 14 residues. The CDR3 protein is CASRKQGGQETQYF. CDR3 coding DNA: TGTGCCAGCAGAAAACAGGGGGGCCAAGAGACCCAGTACTTC.

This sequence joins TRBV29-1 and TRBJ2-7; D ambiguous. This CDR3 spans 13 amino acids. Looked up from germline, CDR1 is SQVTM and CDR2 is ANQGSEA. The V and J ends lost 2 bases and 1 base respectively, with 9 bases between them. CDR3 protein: CSVEFAESYEQYF. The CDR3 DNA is TGCAGCGTTGAATTTGCTGAGTCCTACGAGCAGTACTTC.

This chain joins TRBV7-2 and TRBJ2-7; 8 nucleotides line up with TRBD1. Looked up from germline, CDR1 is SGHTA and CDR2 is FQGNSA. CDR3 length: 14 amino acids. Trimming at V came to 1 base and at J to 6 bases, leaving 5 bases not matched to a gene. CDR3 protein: CASSLEPTGVEQYF. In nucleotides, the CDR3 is TGTGCCAGCAGCTTAGAGCCGACAGGGGTCGAGCAGTACTTC.

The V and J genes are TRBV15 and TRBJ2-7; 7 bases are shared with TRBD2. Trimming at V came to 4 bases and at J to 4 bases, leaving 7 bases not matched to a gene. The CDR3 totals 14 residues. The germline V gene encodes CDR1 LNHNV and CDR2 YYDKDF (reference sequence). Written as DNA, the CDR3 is TGTGCCACCAGCACAAGCGGGGTCCGTTACGAGCAGTACTTC. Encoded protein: CATSTSGVRYEQYF.

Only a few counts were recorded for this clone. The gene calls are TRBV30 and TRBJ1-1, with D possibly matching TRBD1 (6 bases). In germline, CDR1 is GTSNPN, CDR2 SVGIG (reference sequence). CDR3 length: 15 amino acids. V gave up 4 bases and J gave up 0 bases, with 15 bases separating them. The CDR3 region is CAWTRGLTMNTEAFF. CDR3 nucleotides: TGTGCCTGGACCAGGGGACTTACCATGAACACTGAAGCTTTCTTT.

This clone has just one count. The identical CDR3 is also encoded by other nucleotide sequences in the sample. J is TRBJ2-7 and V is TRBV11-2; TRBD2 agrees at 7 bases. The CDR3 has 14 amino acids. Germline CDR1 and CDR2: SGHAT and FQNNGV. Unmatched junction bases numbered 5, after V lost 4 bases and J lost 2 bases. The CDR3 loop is CASSSPGLPYEQYF. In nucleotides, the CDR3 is TGTGCCAGCAGCTCCCCGGGACTACCCTACGAGCAGTACTTC.

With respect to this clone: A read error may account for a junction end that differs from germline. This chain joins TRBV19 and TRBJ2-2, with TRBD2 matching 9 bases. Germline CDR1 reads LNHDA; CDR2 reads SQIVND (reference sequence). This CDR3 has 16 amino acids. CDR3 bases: TGTGCCACCCCACAGGTTCCTAGCGGGAACTCCGGGGAGCTGTTTTTT. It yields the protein CATPQVPSGNSGELFF.

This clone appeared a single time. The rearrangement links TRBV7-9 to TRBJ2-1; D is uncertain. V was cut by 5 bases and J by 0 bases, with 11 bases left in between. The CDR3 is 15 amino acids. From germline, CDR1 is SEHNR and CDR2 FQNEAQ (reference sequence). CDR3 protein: CASSPRASSYNEQFF. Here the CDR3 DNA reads TGTGCCAGCAGCCCCCGCGCGAGCTCCTACAATGAGCAGTTCTTC.

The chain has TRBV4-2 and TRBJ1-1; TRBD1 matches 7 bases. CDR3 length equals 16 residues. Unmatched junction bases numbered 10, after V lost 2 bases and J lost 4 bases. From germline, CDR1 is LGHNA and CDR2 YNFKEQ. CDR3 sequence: CASSQSRMSGGTEAFF. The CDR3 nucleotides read TGTGCCAGCAGCCAATCCCGGATGTCAGGGGGCACTGAAGCTTTCTTT.

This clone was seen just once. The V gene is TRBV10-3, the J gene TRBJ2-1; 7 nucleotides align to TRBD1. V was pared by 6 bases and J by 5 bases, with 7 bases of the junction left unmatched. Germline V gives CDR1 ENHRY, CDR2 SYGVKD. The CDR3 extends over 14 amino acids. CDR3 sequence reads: CAISPATGDNEQFF. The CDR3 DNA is TGTGCCATCAGCCCAGCAACAGGGGACAATGAGCAGTTCTTC.

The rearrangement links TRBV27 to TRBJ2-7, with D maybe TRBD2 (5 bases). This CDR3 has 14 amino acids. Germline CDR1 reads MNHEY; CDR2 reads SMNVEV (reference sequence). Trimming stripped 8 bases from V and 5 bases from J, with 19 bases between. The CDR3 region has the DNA TGTGCCAGCTCCGGGAACAGTAGAGGCCACGAGCAGTACTTC. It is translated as CASSGNSRGHEQYF.

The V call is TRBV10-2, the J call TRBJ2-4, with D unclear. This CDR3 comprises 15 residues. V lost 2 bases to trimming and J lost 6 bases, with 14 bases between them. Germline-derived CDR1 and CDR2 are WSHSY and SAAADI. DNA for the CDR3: TGCGCCAGCAGTGAGCTGCGAGACACAGTAAACATTCAGTACTTC. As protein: CASSELRDTVNIQYF.

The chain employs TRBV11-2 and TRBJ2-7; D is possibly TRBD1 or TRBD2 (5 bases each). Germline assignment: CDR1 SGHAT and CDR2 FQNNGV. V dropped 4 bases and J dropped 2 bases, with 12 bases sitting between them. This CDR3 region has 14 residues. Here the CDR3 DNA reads TGTGCCAGCAGCTGGGACGGATACGCCTACGAGCAGTACTTC. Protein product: CASSWDGYAYEQYF.

This chain's CDR3 is CASSTPGLAGGLNNEQFF. The CDR3 DNA reads TGTGCCAGTAGTACCCCGGGACTAGCGGGAGGGTTGAACAATGAGCAGTTCTTC. The chain employs TRBV19 and TRBJ2-1; 16 bases are shared with TRBD2. The germline gives CDR1 LNHDA, CDR2 SQIVND (reference sequence). V shed 4 bases, J shed 5 bases, and the junction held 8 bases outside the gene matches. The CDR3 is made up of 18 amino acids.

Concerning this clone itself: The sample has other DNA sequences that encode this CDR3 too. CDR3 region: CASSLGQQETQYF. In nucleotides, the CDR3 is TGTGCCAGCAGCTTAGGACAGCAAGAGACCCAGTACTTC. V and J are TRBV5-6 and TRBJ2-5; D may be TRBD1 (6 bases). The V end was cut by 2 bases, the J end by 2 bases, with 7 bases between. This CDR3 is built from 13 residues. Germline V gene lookup returns CDR1 SGHDT and CDR2 YYEEEE.

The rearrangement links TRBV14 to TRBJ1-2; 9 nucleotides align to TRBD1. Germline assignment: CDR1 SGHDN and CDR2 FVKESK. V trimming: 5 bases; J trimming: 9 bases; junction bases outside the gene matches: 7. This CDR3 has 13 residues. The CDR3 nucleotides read TGTGCCAGCAGCAAGGACAGGGGAGTGAGCTACACCTTC. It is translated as CASSKDRGVSYTF.

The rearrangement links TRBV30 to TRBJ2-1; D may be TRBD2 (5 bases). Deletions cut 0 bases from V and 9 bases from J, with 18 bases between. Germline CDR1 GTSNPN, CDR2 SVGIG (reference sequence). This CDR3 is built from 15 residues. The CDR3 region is CAWSVADFLWGEQFF. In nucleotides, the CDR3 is TGTGCCTGGAGTGTAGCGGATTTTCTTTGGGGTGAGCAGTTCTTC.

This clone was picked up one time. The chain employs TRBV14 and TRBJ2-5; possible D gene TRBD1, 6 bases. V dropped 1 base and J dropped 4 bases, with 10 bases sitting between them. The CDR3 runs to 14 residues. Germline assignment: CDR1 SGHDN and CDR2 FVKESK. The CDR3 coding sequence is TGTGCCAGCAGCCAAGTAGGCAGGGGAGAGACCCAGTACTTC. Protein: CASSQVGRGETQYF.

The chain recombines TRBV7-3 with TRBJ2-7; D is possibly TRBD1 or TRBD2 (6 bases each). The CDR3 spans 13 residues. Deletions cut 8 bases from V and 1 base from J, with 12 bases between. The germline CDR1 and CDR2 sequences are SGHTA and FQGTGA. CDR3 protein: CASAEGGSYEQYF. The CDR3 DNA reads TGTGCCAGCGCAGAGGGGGGTTCCTACGAGCAGTACTTC.

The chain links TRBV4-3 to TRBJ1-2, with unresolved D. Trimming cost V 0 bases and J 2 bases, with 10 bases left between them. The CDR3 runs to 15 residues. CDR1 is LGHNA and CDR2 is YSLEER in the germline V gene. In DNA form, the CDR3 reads TGCGCCAGCAGCCAAGATATAGATAAGAACTATGGCTACACCTTC. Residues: CASSQDIDKNYGYTF.

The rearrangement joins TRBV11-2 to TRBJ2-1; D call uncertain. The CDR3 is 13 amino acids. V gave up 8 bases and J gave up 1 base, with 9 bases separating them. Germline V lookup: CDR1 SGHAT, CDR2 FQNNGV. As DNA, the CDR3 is TGTGCCAGCCTCAAAGTGTCCTACAATGAGCAGTTCTTC. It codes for CASLKVSYNEQFF.

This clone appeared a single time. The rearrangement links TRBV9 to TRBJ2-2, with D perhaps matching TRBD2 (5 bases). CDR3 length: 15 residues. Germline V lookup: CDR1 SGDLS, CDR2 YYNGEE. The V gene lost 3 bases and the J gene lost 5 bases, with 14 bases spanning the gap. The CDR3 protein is CASSAEAERTGELFF. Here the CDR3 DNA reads TGTGCCAGCAGCGCGGAAGCGGAGCGGACCGGGGAGCTGTTTTTT.

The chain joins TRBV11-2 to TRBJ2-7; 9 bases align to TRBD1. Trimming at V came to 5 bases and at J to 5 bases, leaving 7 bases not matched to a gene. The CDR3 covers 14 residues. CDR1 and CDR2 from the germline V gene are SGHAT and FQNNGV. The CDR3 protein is CASSTTGGDHEQYF. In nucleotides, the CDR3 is TGTGCCAGCAGCACGACAGGGGGTGACCACGAGCAGTACTTC.

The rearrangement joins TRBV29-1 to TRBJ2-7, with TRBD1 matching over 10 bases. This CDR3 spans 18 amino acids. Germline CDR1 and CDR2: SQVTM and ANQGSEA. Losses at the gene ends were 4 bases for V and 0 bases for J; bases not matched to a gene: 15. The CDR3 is CSVVKPGQGPGFSYEQYF. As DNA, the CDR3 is TGCAGCGTTGTAAAGCCGGGACAGGGGCCGGGATTCTCCTACGAGCAGTACTTC.